The 7 T cell receptor beta chains reported below all come from one sample, sequenced in a study of blood T cell repertoires in COVID-19. Data came from immunoSEQ multiplex PCR; TCRdb stores just in-frame clones and leaves some out. The table lists over 45,000 clones, approximately 83% of them singletons. Sequenced: peripheral blood. These receptor sequences come from a woman older than 75 with acute or convalescent COVID-19.

The chain uses TRBV11-2 and TRBJ1-1; D may be TRBD1 (5 bases). The ends were cut back, 5 bases at V and 1 base at J, with 8 bases in the middle. Germline lookup yields CDR1 SGHAT and CDR2 FQNNGV. The CDR3 is made up of 13 amino acids. CDR3 coding DNA: TGTGCCAGCAGCAACGACAGGAACACTGAAGCTTTCTTT. Translated: CASSNDRNTEAFF. Full variable domain (remainder filled in from reference TRBV11-2 and TRBJ1-1): EAGVAQSPRYKIIEKRQSVAFWCNPISGHATLYWYQQILGQGPKLLIQFQNNGVVDDSQLPKDRFSAERLKGVDSTLKIQPAKLEDSAVYLCASSNDRNTEAFFGQGTRLTVV.

The rearrangement joins TRBV19 to TRBJ2-3; TRBD1 is a possible D gene (6 bases). The CDR3 runs to 14 residues. V lost 3 bases and J 0 bases, leaving 7 bases between the germline ends. The germline V gene encodes CDR1 LNHDA and CDR2 SQIVND (reference sequence). CDR3 sequence: CASSMGHSTDTQYF. The CDR3 nucleotides are TGTGCCAGTAGTATGGGACATAGCACAGATACGCAGTATTTT.

This sequence joins TRBV27 and TRBJ1-1, with 10 bases matching TRBD1. The CDR3 length is 15 residues. V lost 6 bases to trimming and J lost 5 bases; unmatched junction nucleotides: 9. Germline V gene sequence: CDR1 MNHEY, CDR2 SMNVEV (reference sequence). The DNA for the CDR3 is TGTGCCAGCAGCGATCGACAGGGGGCAAGGACTGAAGCTTTCTTT. It translates to CASSDRQGARTEAFF.

The chain is built from TRBV4-2 and TRBJ2-3, with 10 bases that match TRBD2. Germline V gene lookup returns CDR1 LGHNA and CDR2 YNFKEQ. The CDR3 contains 15 residues. V lost 4 bases, J lost 2 bases, and 3 bases stayed unmatched. CDR3: CASSPLAGATDTQYF. CDR3 nucleotides: TGTGCCAGCAGCCCCCTAGCGGGGGCCACAGATACGCAGTATTTT.

This sequence joins TRBV11-2 and TRBJ2-7; 9 positions match TRBD2. CDR1 SGHAT and CDR2 FQNNGV come from the germline V gene. After removal of 0 bases from V and 5 bases from J, the junction contained 2 bases not matched to a gene. This CDR3 comprises 14 residues. CDR3 DNA: TGTGCCAGCAGCTTAGACGGGACTAGCAACGAGCAGTACTTC. It encodes CASSLDGTSNEQYF.

This clone was seen only a few times. V gene TRBV19 combines with J gene TRBJ1-1; 9 bases are shared with TRBD1. The V gene end was trimmed by 8 bases and the J gene end by 4 bases; junction bases not matched to a gene: 8. Germline V CDR1 and CDR2: LNHDA, SQIVND (reference sequence). The CDR3 covers 14 residues. In DNA, the CDR3 is TGTGCCAGTCAGAGACAGGGGGGGTTCACTGAAGCTTTCTTT. Encoded protein: CASQRQGGFTEAFF. The full variable domain, rest sourced from reference TRBV19 and TRBJ1-1, is DGGITQSPKYLFRKEGQNVTLSCEQNLNHDAMYWYRQDPGQGLRLIYYSQIVNDFQKGDIAEGYSVSREKKESFPLTVTSAQKNPTAFYLCASQRQGGFTEAFFGQGTRLTVV.

The genes are TRBV4-1 and TRBJ1-3, with D hard to call. This CDR3 has 16 residues. In germline, CDR1 is MGHRA, CDR2 YSYEKL. The V end lost 1 base, the J end lost 0 bases, and 10 bases lay between the germline ends. The CDR3 nucleotides are TGCGCCAGCAGCCAAGGTAGAAAGCTCTCTGGAAACACCATATATTTT. Its translation is CASSQGRKLSGNTIYF.